A selection of T cell receptor beta chains follows, all from one sample in a study of technical replicates of blood from several donors. The assay was immunoSEQ multiplex PCR, and TCRdb's table has in-frame clones only and misses some. This sample yields approximately 69,000 clones, of which over 75% are seen a single time; around 4.6% belongs to the top ten. The sample was PBMCs. The receptors shown here come from a human donor in good health. Some clones in this sample may be carry-over from other donors' samples. The CDR3 runs from the conserved cysteine through the conserved F or W. Fields, in order: J gene, V gene, clone size, D gene, CDR3 protein, CDR3 DNA. The D gene is left open where the match is weak. Only some rows state a clone size, as once, few, many or a class for expanded clones.

J gene: TRBJ1-2; V gene: TRBV7-9; clone size: .; D gene: TRBD1; CDR3 protein: CASSRDGTGLLGYTF; CDR3 DNA: TGTGCCAGCAGCCGAGATGGGACAGGGCTATTGGGCTACACCTTC
J gene: TRBJ1-6; V gene: TRBV4-2; clone size: once; D gene: .; CDR3 protein: CASSPGHLNSPLHF; CDR3 DNA: TGTGCCAGCAGCCCCGGACATCTCAATTCACCCCTCCACTTT
J gene: TRBJ2-3; V gene: TRBV30; clone size: .; D gene: TRBD1; CDR3 protein: CAWGGGTGSGGTQYF; CDR3 DNA: TGTGCCTGGGGGGGTGGGACAGGGAGTGGCGGTACGCAGTATTTT
J gene: TRBJ1-5; V gene: TRBV7-2; clone size: .; D gene: TRBD1; CDR3 protein: CASSYTPQGASQPQHF; CDR3 DNA: TGTGCCAGCAGCTATACACCACAGGGGGCTAGTCAGCCCCAGCATTTT
J gene: TRBJ2-7; V gene: TRBV5-1; clone size: .; D gene: TRBD2; CDR3 protein: CASSLGSGGSYEQYF; CDR3 DNA: TGCGCCAGCAGCTTGGGAAGCGGGGGCTCCTACGAGCAGTACTTC
J gene: TRBJ2-5; V gene: TRBV18; clone size: .; D gene: .; CDR3 protein: CASSPSQGPSGETQYF; CDR3 DNA: TGTGCCAGCTCACCGTCTCAGGGCCCATCCGGGGAGACCCAGTACTTC
J gene: TRBJ1-4; V gene: TRBV7-9; clone size: .; D gene: .; CDR3 protein: CASSALTGKANEKLFF; CDR3 DNA: TGTGCCAGCAGCGCCCTAACAGGGAAGGCTAATGAAAAACTGTTTTTT
J gene: TRBJ1-4; V gene: TRBV4-2; clone size: .; D gene: .; CDR3 protein: CASSQGDSATNEKLFF; CDR3 DNA: TGTGCCAGCAGCCAGGGAGACTCTGCAACTAATGAAAAACTGTTTTTT
J gene: TRBJ1-4; V gene: TRBV19; clone size: .; D gene: TRBD1; CDR3 protein: CASSISGTDEKLFF; CDR3 DNA: TGTGCCAGTAGTATATCCGGGACAGATGAAAAACTGTTTTTT
J gene: TRBJ2-1; V gene: TRBV6-4; clone size: few; D gene: TRBD2; CDR3 protein: CASSDSSGGDHNEQFF; CDR3 DNA: TGTGCCAGCAGTGACTCAAGCGGGGGGGACCACAATGAGCAGTTCTTC
J gene: TRBJ2-7; V gene: TRBV4-3; clone size: .; D gene: TRBD1; CDR3 protein: CASSQEGGQGYYEQYF; CDR3 DNA: TGCGCCAGCAGCCAAGAAGGTGGACAGGGCTACTACGAGCAGTACTTC
J gene: TRBJ2-3; V gene: TRBV5-1; clone size: once; D gene: .; CDR3 protein: CASSLTGSSTDTQYF; CDR3 DNA: TGCGCCAGCAGCTTGACCGGGTCTAGCACAGATACGCAGTATTTT
J gene: TRBJ2-7; V gene: TRBV7-2; clone size: .; D gene: TRBD1; CDR3 protein: CASSAAGDRFYEQYF; CDR3 DNA: TGTGCCAGCAGCGCGGCCGGGGACAGGTTCTACGAGCAGTACTTC
J gene: TRBJ2-7; V gene: TRBV11-2; clone size: .; D gene: .; CDR3 protein: CASSPSAGWLLYEQYF; CDR3 DNA: TGTGCCAGCAGCCCCTCCGCGGGTTGGCTACTATACGAGCAGTACTTC
J gene: TRBJ2-3; V gene: TRBV2; clone size: .; D gene: .; CDR3 protein: CASRLASTDTQYF; CDR3 DNA: TGTGCCAGCAGACTAGCTAGCACAGATACGCAGTATTTT
J gene: TRBJ2-6; V gene: TRBV14; clone size: .; D gene: TRBD2; CDR3 protein: CASSQARGGAGANVLTF; CDR3 DNA: TGTGCCAGCAGCCAAGCTCGGGGGGGGGCTGGGGCCAACGTCCTGACTTTC
J gene: TRBJ1-2; V gene: TRBV2; clone size: few; D gene: TRBD1; CDR3 protein: CASRLGQNYGYTF; CDR3 DNA: TGTGCCAGCAGGTTGGGACAGAACTATGGCTACACCTTC
J gene: TRBJ2-7; V gene: TRBV29-1; clone size: .; D gene: TRBD2; CDR3 protein: CSVEGREGHYEQYF; CDR3 DNA: TGCAGCGTTGAAGGGCGGGAGGGCCACTACGAGCAGTACTTC
J gene: TRBJ2-1; V gene: TRBV2; clone size: .; D gene: TRBD2; CDR3 protein: CASSVTRLGGAEQFF; CDR3 DNA: TGTGCCAGCAGTGTCACGAGGCTCGGGGGGGCTGAGCAGTTCTTC
J gene: TRBJ1-1; V gene: TRBV30; clone size: few; D gene: .; CDR3 protein: CAQGVNTEAFF; CDR3 DNA: TGTGCACAAGGGGTGAACACTGAAGCTTTCTTT